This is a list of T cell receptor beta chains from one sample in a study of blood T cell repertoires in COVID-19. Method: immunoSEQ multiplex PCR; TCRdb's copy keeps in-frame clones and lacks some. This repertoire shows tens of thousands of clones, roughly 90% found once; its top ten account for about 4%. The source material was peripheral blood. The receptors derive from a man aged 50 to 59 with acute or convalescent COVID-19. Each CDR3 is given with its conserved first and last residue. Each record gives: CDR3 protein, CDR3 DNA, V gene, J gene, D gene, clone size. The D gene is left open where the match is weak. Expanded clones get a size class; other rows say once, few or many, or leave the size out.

cdr3_aa: CASSEGGFDLEPQHF; cdr3_nt: TGTGCCAGCAGTGAAGGAGGTTTCGATTTGGAGCCCCAGCATTTT; v_call: TRBV6-1; j_call: TRBJ1-5; d_call: -; clone_size: -
cdr3_aa: CASSRTGGSQPQHF; cdr3_nt: TGTGCCAGCAGTAGAACAGGGGGCAGTCAGCCCCAGCATTTT; v_call: TRBV2; j_call: TRBJ1-5; d_call: TRBD1; clone_size: -
cdr3_aa: CASRGSGIGTDTQYF; cdr3_nt: TGTGCCAGCAGGGGTAGCGGGATTGGCACAGATACGCAGTATTTT; v_call: TRBV2; j_call: TRBJ2-3; d_call: TRBD2; clone_size: -
cdr3_aa: CASSGETGNTEAFF; cdr3_nt: TGTGCCAGCAGTGGCGAGACAGGGAACACTGAAGCTTTCTTT; v_call: TRBV2; j_call: TRBJ1-1; d_call: -; clone_size: -
cdr3_aa: CASSSSGQPYGYTF; cdr3_nt: TGTGCCAGCTCTTCCTCGGGACAGCCCTATGGCTACACCTTC; v_call: TRBV18; j_call: TRBJ1-2; d_call: TRBD1; clone_size: -
cdr3_aa: CASSLGVLAGVNEQFF; cdr3_nt: TGTGCCAGCAGCTTAGGCGTACTAGCGGGAGTCAATGAGCAGTTCTTC; v_call: TRBV7-2; j_call: TRBJ2-1; d_call: TRBD2; clone_size: once
cdr3_aa: CASSYGQGVGYTF; cdr3_nt: TGTGCCAGCAGCTATGGACAGGGTGTGGGCTACACCTTC; v_call: TRBV12-3/TRBV12-4; j_call: TRBJ1-2; d_call: TRBD1; clone_size: once
cdr3_aa: CASRVSVNQPQHF; cdr3_nt: TGTGCCAGCAGGGTATCGGTCAATCAGCCCCAGCATTTT; v_call: TRBV6-5; j_call: TRBJ1-5; d_call: -; clone_size: -
cdr3_aa: CASSLDKMAWTGRNTEAFF; cdr3_nt: TGCGCCAGCAGCTTGGACAAGATGGCTTGGACAGGGCGGAACACTGAAGCTTTCTTT; v_call: TRBV5-1; j_call: TRBJ1-1; d_call: TRBD1; clone_size: -
cdr3_aa: CASSTGTGNQETQYF; cdr3_nt: TGTGCCAGCAGCACGGGGACAGGGAACCAAGAGACCCAGTACTTC; v_call: TRBV7-2; j_call: TRBJ2-5; d_call: TRBD1; clone_size: -
cdr3_aa: CASSPTWTSGRDNEQFF; cdr3_nt: TGTGCCAGCAGCCCAACCTGGACTAGCGGGAGGGACAATGAGCAGTTCTTC; v_call: TRBV28; j_call: TRBJ2-1; d_call: TRBD2; clone_size: -
cdr3_aa: CASSLVSGRETQYF; cdr3_nt: TGTGCCAGCAGCTTAGTTAGCGGACGGGAGACCCAGTACTTC; v_call: TRBV7-2; j_call: TRBJ2-5; d_call: -; clone_size: -
cdr3_aa: CASSRTGGANNEQFF; cdr3_nt: TGTGCCAGCTCTCGGACAGGGGGCGCAAACAATGAGCAGTTCTTC; v_call: TRBV18; j_call: TRBJ2-1; d_call: TRBD1; clone_size: -
cdr3_aa: CASSLAGWGGQPQHF; cdr3_nt: TGTGCCAGCAGTTTAGCGGGGTGGGGCGGGCAGCCCCAGCATTTT; v_call: TRBV27; j_call: TRBJ1-5; d_call: -; clone_size: -
cdr3_aa: CASRQQGWGTIYF; cdr3_nt: TGTGCCAGCAGACAACAGGGGTGGGGAACCATATATTTT; v_call: TRBV27; j_call: TRBJ1-3; d_call: TRBD1; clone_size: -
cdr3_aa: CASSPSGQGSEQFF; cdr3_nt: TGCGCCAGCAGCCCTTCAGGACAGGGCAGTGAGCAGTTCTTC; v_call: TRBV5-1; j_call: TRBJ2-1; d_call: TRBD1; clone_size: -
cdr3_aa: CASSSDRAYGYTF; cdr3_nt: TGTGCCAGCAGCTCCGACAGGGCCTATGGCTACACCTTC; v_call: TRBV7-9; j_call: TRBJ1-2; d_call: TRBD1; clone_size: once
cdr3_aa: CASSYGHSYEQYF; cdr3_nt: TGTGCCAGCAGTTATGGCCACTCCTACGAGCAGTACTTC; v_call: TRBV6-2/TRBV6-3; j_call: TRBJ2-7; d_call: -; clone_size: -
cdr3_aa: CASSRGVVGNQPQHF; cdr3_nt: TGTGCCAGCTCCCGAGGAGTTGTTGGCAATCAGCCCCAGCATTTT; v_call: TRBV18; j_call: TRBJ1-5; d_call: -; clone_size: -
cdr3_aa: CASNRLAGGTGELFF; cdr3_nt: TGTGCCAGCAACCGACTAGCGGGAGGAACCGGGGAGCTGTTTTTT; v_call: TRBV6-5; j_call: TRBJ2-2; d_call: TRBD2; clone_size: -
cdr3_aa: CASSEGDRRNEKLFF; cdr3_nt: TGTGCCAGCAGCGAAGGGGACAGGAGAAATGAAAAACTGTTTTTT; v_call: TRBV21-1; j_call: TRBJ1-4; d_call: -; clone_size: -
cdr3_aa: CASSLRPAGNSPLHF; cdr3_nt: TGTGCCAGCAGCTTAAGGCCCGCGGGGAATTCACCCCTCCACTTT; v_call: TRBV7-8; j_call: TRBJ1-6; d_call: -; clone_size: -
cdr3_aa: CASSGSGPGNTGELFF; cdr3_nt: TGTGCCAGCAGTGGGTCAGGGCCAGGGAACACCGGGGAGCTGTTTTTT; v_call: TRBV2; j_call: TRBJ2-2; d_call: -; clone_size: -
cdr3_aa: CASSLGRLNTIYF; cdr3_nt: TGTGCCAGCAGCCTTGGCAGGCTGAACACCATATATTTT; v_call: TRBV7-8; j_call: TRBJ1-3; d_call: -; clone_size: -
cdr3_aa: CASRKGGWGQETQYF; cdr3_nt: TGTGCCAGCAGGAAAGGAGGCTGGGGCCAAGAGACCCAGTACTTC; v_call: TRBV7-9; j_call: TRBJ2-5; d_call: -; clone_size: -
cdr3_aa: CASSSPGLAETDTQYF; cdr3_nt: TGTGCCAGCAGCTCGCCGGGACTAGCGGAGACGGATACGCAGTATTTT; v_call: TRBV5-6; j_call: TRBJ2-3; d_call: TRBD2; clone_size: once
cdr3_aa: CASTTGESYGYTF; cdr3_nt: TGTGCCAGCACCACGGGGGAAAGCTATGGCTACACCTTC; v_call: TRBV9; j_call: TRBJ1-2; d_call: -; clone_size: -
cdr3_aa: CASSSPTAGGPDTDTQYF; cdr3_nt: TGTGCCAGCAGTAGTCCCACAGCGGGAGGGCCAGACACAGATACGCAGTATTTT; v_call: TRBV6-2/TRBV6-3; j_call: TRBJ2-3; d_call: TRBD2; clone_size: -
cdr3_aa: CASSRTSGELAKNIQYF; cdr3_nt: TGTGCCAGCAGTCGGACTAGCGGTGAATTGGCCAAAAACATTCAGTACTTC; v_call: TRBV5-5; j_call: TRBJ2-4; d_call: TRBD2; clone_size: -
cdr3_aa: CASGLTSGSFAEQYF; cdr3_nt: TGTGCTAGTGGTTTGACTAGCGGGAGTTTCGCCGAGCAGTACTTC; v_call: TRBV12-5; j_call: TRBJ2-7; d_call: TRBD2; clone_size: -
cdr3_aa: CASMGGLKEQYF; cdr3_nt: TGTGCCAGCATGGGGGGACTGAAAGAGCAGTACTTC; v_call: TRBV7-2; j_call: TRBJ2-7; d_call: -; clone_size: -
cdr3_aa: CASSLGLSSGNTIYF; cdr3_nt: TGCGCCAGCAGCTTGGGTCTGAGCTCTGGAAACACCATATATTTT; v_call: TRBV5-1; j_call: TRBJ1-3; d_call: -; clone_size: -
cdr3_aa: CASGLLTQNTGELFF; cdr3_nt: TGTGCTAGTGGTTTGCTGACACAGAACACCGGGGAGCTGTTTTTT; v_call: TRBV12-5; j_call: TRBJ2-2; d_call: -; clone_size: -
cdr3_aa: CASSRGRSSGIEKLFF; cdr3_nt: TGTGCCAGCAGCCGTGGGCGATCGTCAGGCATTGAAAAACTGTTTTTT; v_call: TRBV13; j_call: TRBJ1-4; d_call: -; clone_size: -
cdr3_aa: CASSPRTGGYNEQFF; cdr3_nt: TGTGCCAGCAGCCCCCGGACAGGAGGCTACAATGAGCAGTTCTTC; v_call: TRBV9; j_call: TRBJ2-1; d_call: TRBD1; clone_size: -
cdr3_aa: CASSLAGMGAYEQYF; cdr3_nt: TGTGCCAGCAGTTTAGCGGGAATGGGGGCCTACGAGCAGTACTTC; v_call: TRBV27; j_call: TRBJ2-7; d_call: -; clone_size: -
cdr3_aa: CASSLDRGGYTF; cdr3_nt: TGTGCCAGCAGCTTAGACAGAGGAGGCTACACCTTC; v_call: TRBV11-3; j_call: TRBJ1-2; d_call: -; clone_size: -
cdr3_aa: CASSTTGTGVYLGGYTF; cdr3_nt: TGTGCCAGCAGCACGACCGGGACAGGCGTCTACCTCGGTGGCTACACCTTC; v_call: TRBV7-2; j_call: TRBJ1-2; d_call: TRBD1; clone_size: medium-sized
cdr3_aa: CASSLRGRDSFYEQYF; cdr3_nt: TGTGCCAGCAGCTTACGGGGGAGGGATTCCTTTTACGAGCAGTACTTC; v_call: TRBV11-2; j_call: TRBJ2-7; d_call: TRBD2; clone_size: -
cdr3_aa: CASSQDGKTQYF; cdr3_nt: TGTGCCAGCAGCCAAGATGGCAAGACCCAGTACTTC; v_call: TRBV3-1/TRBV3-2; j_call: TRBJ2-5; d_call: -; clone_size: -
cdr3_aa: CASSKEIGTGELFF; cdr3_nt: TGTGCCAGCAGTAAGGAGATTGGCACCGGGGAGCTGTTTTTT; v_call: TRBV2; j_call: TRBJ2-2; d_call: -; clone_size: -
cdr3_aa: CASSEGLATLLEQYF; cdr3_nt: TGCGCCAGCAGCGAAGGACTAGCGACGCTCCTGGAGCAGTACTTC; v_call: TRBV5-1; j_call: TRBJ2-7; d_call: TRBD2; clone_size: -
cdr3_aa: CASSDRTGTGSYEQYF; cdr3_nt: TGCGCCAGCAGTGATCGTACAGGGACAGGCTCCTACGAGCAGTACTTC; v_call: TRBV10-2; j_call: TRBJ2-7; d_call: TRBD1; clone_size: -
cdr3_aa: CASSQDPGTVRNQPQHF; cdr3_nt: TGCGCCAGCAGCCAAGATCCGGGAACTGTGCGCAATCAGCCCCAGCATTTT; v_call: TRBV4-1; j_call: TRBJ1-5; d_call: -; clone_size: few
cdr3_aa: CASSEALWNRGGISNQPQHF; cdr3_nt: TGTGCCAGCAGTGAAGCGCTTTGGAATCGAGGGGGCATTAGCAATCAGCCCCAGCATTTT; v_call: TRBV6-1; j_call: TRBJ1-5; d_call: TRBD1; clone_size: -
cdr3_aa: CASSQGEGRDYGYTF; cdr3_nt: TGTGCCAGCAGCCAAGGAGAGGGGAGGGACTATGGCTACACCTTC; v_call: TRBV4-2; j_call: TRBJ1-2; d_call: -; clone_size: once
cdr3_aa: CSVKGGVTEAFF; cdr3_nt: TGCAGCGTCAAGGGGGGGGTGACTGAAGCTTTCTTT; v_call: TRBV29-1; j_call: TRBJ1-1; d_call: -; clone_size: -
cdr3_aa: CASSLGPGTTYEQYF; cdr3_nt: TGTGCCAGCAGCTTAGGTCCAGGGACTACCTACGAGCAGTACTTC; v_call: TRBV7-2; j_call: TRBJ2-7; d_call: TRBD2; clone_size: -
cdr3_aa: CASGAYVGREVTQYF; cdr3_nt: TGTGCCAGCGGAGCTTATGTAGGACGGGAGGTGACCCAGTACTTC; v_call: TRBV11-2; j_call: TRBJ2-5; d_call: TRBD2; clone_size: once
cdr3_aa: CSVEGTGGWGSEKLFF; cdr3_nt: TGCAGCGTTGAAGGGACAGGGGGATGGGGGAGTGAAAAACTGTTTTTT; v_call: TRBV29-1; j_call: TRBJ1-4; d_call: TRBD1; clone_size: -
cdr3_aa: CASSSQGAREQYF; cdr3_nt: TGTGCCAGCAGCTCTCAGGGGGCGCGGGAGCAGTACTTC; v_call: TRBV6-2/TRBV6-3; j_call: TRBJ2-7; d_call: TRBD1; clone_size: once
cdr3_aa: CASSLVAGGRETQYF; cdr3_nt: TGTGCCAGCAGCTTAGTTGCGGGAGGGCGAGAGACCCAGTACTTC; v_call: TRBV7-8; j_call: TRBJ2-5; d_call: TRBD2; clone_size: -
cdr3_aa: CASKPGQGTYEQYF; cdr3_nt: TGTGCCAGCAAACCGGGACAGGGGACCTACGAGCAGTACTTC; v_call: TRBV9; j_call: TRBJ2-7; d_call: TRBD1; clone_size: -
cdr3_aa: CATSDAGSNTGELFF; cdr3_nt: TGTGCCACCAGTGATGCGGGTTCGAACACCGGGGAGCTGTTTTTT; v_call: TRBV24-1; j_call: TRBJ2-2; d_call: -; clone_size: -
cdr3_aa: CATSKGLAENNEQFF; cdr3_nt: TGTGCCACCAGTAAGGGACTAGCGGAAAACAATGAGCAGTTCTTC; v_call: TRBV24-1; j_call: TRBJ2-1; d_call: TRBD2; clone_size: -
cdr3_aa: CASSRRTSGSLQETQYF; cdr3_nt: TGTGCCAGCAGCCGCCGGACTAGCGGGAGCCTCCAAGAGACCCAGTACTTC; v_call: TRBV3-1/TRBV3-2; j_call: TRBJ2-5; d_call: TRBD2; clone_size: -
cdr3_aa: CASMGSGANVLTF; cdr3_nt: TGTGCCAGCATGGGGAGTGGGGCCAACGTCCTGACTTTC; v_call: TRBV6-5; j_call: TRBJ2-6; d_call: -; clone_size: -
cdr3_aa: CAWSVGRRGMNEKLFF; cdr3_nt: TGTGCCTGGAGTGTAGGGCGGAGGGGAATGAATGAAAAACTGTTTTTT; v_call: TRBV30; j_call: TRBJ1-4; d_call: -; clone_size: -
cdr3_aa: CASSLLAGYEQYF; cdr3_nt: TGTGCCAGCAGTTTACTAGCGGGCTACGAGCAGTACTTC; v_call: TRBV6-2/TRBV6-3; j_call: TRBJ2-7; d_call: TRBD2; clone_size: -